These 17 T cell receptor beta chains originate from one sample sequenced in a study of blood T cell repertoires in COVID-19. The assay was immunoSEQ multiplex PCR, and TCRdb's table has in-frame clones only and misses some. The table lists tens of thousands of clones, around four fifths of them singletons. Input material: peripheral blood. All receptors derive from an older woman with acute or convalescent COVID-19.

The V and J genes are TRBV9 and TRBJ2-1; TRBD2 matches 10 bases. V gave up 4 bases and J gave up 3 bases; unmatched junction bases: 4. Germline CDR1 and CDR2: SGDLS and YYNGEE. CDR3 size: 15 residues. CDR3 in DNA: TGTGCCAGCAGCCCCGGACTAGCGGACTACAATGAGCAGTTCTTC. Translating it yields CASSPGLADYNEQFF.

The chain couples TRBV3-1 (or the pseudogene TRBV3-2) to TRBJ2-1; 10 bases are a match to TRBD2. Germline V lookup: CDR1 LGHDT, CDR2 YNNKEL (reference sequence). The CDR3 extends over 18 amino acids. V lost 0 bases and J lost 0; bases outside the gene matches: 5. This CDR3 is CASSQDRIAGGSYNEQFF. CDR3 sequence (DNA): TGTGCCAGCAGCCAAGACAGGATAGCGGGGGGCTCCTACAATGAGCAGTTCTTC.

This clone is classed as medium-sized. The chain couples TRBV2 to TRBJ1-6; D not resolved. Trimming removed 6 bases at V and 9 bases at J, with 15 bases between. The CDR3 is 14 amino acids. CDR1 and CDR2 from the germline V gene are SNHLY and FYNNEI. The CDR3 sequence is CASREDSSGSPLHF. The CDR3 DNA reads TGTGCCAGCAGGGAGGACTCGTCGGGTTCACCCCTCCACTTT.

The chain combines TRBV3-1 (or the pseudogene TRBV3-2) with TRBJ2-3, with 8 bases identical to TRBD2. Germline V lookup: CDR1 LGHDT, CDR2 YNNKEL (reference sequence). V lost 7 bases to trimming and J lost 1 base; unmatched junction nucleotides: 1. CDR3 size: 13 residues. The CDR3 DNA is TGTGCCAGCACACTAGCGGGCACAGATACGCAGTATTTT. Its protein product is CASTLAGTDTQYF.

The chain has TRBV5-4 and TRBJ2-5; perhaps TRBD1 as D (6 bases). This CDR3 contains 14 residues. Looked up from germline, CDR1 is SGHNT and CDR2 is YYREEE (reference sequence). V was trimmed by 3 bases and J by 5 bases, leaving 14 bases between them. DNA for the CDR3: TGTGCCAGCAGCTCGAGGACAGTCTCCGAGACCCAGTACTTC. Its protein is CASSSRTVSETQYF.

This CDR3 reads CSGKTGIEHGYTF. CDR3 DNA sequence: TGCAGCGGCAAGACAGGGATTGAGCATGGCTACACCTTC. The chain has TRBV29-1 and TRBJ1-2, with 7 positions matching TRBD1. The germline gives CDR1 SQVTM, CDR2 ANQGSEA. This CDR3 has 13 residues. V shed 7 bases and J 6 bases; nucleotides not matched to a gene: 11.

The chain couples TRBV7-2 to TRBJ1-6; 8 bases are a match to TRBD1. The trim removed 1 base at V and 7 bases at J, leaving 9 bases unmatched. This CDR3 is 17 amino acids long. In germline, CDR1 is SGHTA, CDR2 FQGNSA. The CDR3 loop is CASSLGTGSVDNSPLHF. CDR3 bases: TGTGCCAGCAGCTTAGGGACAGGGTCGGTGGACAATTCACCCCTCCACTTT.

The V call is TRBV28, the J call TRBJ1-2, with TRBD1 matching over 8 bases. Germline values: CDR1 MDHEN, CDR2 SYDVKM. The CDR3 is made up of 16 amino acids. Unmatched junction bases numbered 8, after V lost 1 base and J lost 4 bases. CDR3 in amino acids: CASSLSRAGGVYGYTF. The CDR3 nucleotides read TGTGCCAGCAGTTTATCCCGGGCAGGGGGCGTCTATGGCTACACCTTC.

This chain links TRBV4-2 with TRBJ1-2; D gene uncertain. Trimming removed 1 base from V and 7 bases from J, with 10 bases in between. The germline CDR1 and CDR2 sequences are LGHNA and YNFKEQ. CDR3 size: 13 residues. The CDR3 here is CASSQAGKGGYTF. CDR3 bases: TGTGCCAGCAGCCAAGCCGGGAAGGGTGGCTACACCTTC.

The J gene is TRBJ2-5, the V gene TRBV25-1; D unresolved. V was shortened by 1 base and J by 5 bases, with 8 bases between the two germline ends. The CDR3 length is 13 residues. Germline assignment: CDR1 MGHDK and CDR2 SYGVNS. Written as DNA, the CDR3 is TGTGCCAGCAGTGAATGGGCCTGGGAGACCCAGTACTTC. Protein product: CASSEWAWETQYF.

The V call is TRBV2, the J call TRBJ1-3, with D unresolved. V was shortened by 8 bases and J by 3 bases, with 20 bases between the two germline ends. CDR1 is SNHLY and CDR2 is FYNNEI in the germline V gene. This CDR3 region has 16 residues. DNA of the CDR3: TGTGCCAGCTTTGGAGGAACATCGGAATATGGAAACACCATATATTTT. Its protein product is CASFGGTSEYGNTIYF.

This sequence joins TRBV12-3 or TRBV12-4 and TRBJ1-4, with D uncertain. Trimming took off 6 bases at V and 8 bases at J, with 10 bases between the two ends. The CDR3 sequence is 12 residues long. CDR3 nucleotide sequence: TGTGCCAGCAGCCTCACCGAGGAAAAACTGTTTTTT. Its translation: CASSLTEEKLFF.

The gene calls are TRBV19 and TRBJ2-1; TRBD2 matches at 7 bases. This CDR3 has 13 residues. Germline CDR1 is LNHDA and CDR2 is SQIVND (reference sequence). Unmatched junction bases numbered 1, after V lost 8 bases and J lost 0 bases. CDR3 region: CASRGVSYNEQFF. CDR3 nucleotides: TGTGCCAGTCGGGGGGTCTCCTACAATGAGCAGTTCTTC.

This rearrangement joins TRBV30 to TRBJ1-4, with TRBD1 matching 8 bases. From germline, CDR1 is GTSNPN and CDR2 SVGIG (reference sequence). Losses at the gene ends were 7 bases for V and 7 bases for J; bases not matched to a gene: 8. The CDR3 contains 13 residues. This chain's CDR3 is CALTQGASEKLFF. The CDR3 DNA is TGTGCCTTAACCCAGGGGGCTTCTGAAAAACTGTTTTTT.

The sample holds a few counts of this clone. The gene calls are TRBV5-6 and TRBJ2-3; possibly TRBD1 for D (6 bases). Germline V gene data show CDR1 as SGHDT and CDR2 as YYEEEE. The CDR3 extends over 13 amino acids. V shed 4 bases and J shed 6 bases, with 12 bases lying between them. The CDR3 sequence: CASSVQGFDTQYF. For the CDR3, the DNA is TGTGCCAGCAGCGTACAGGGTTTTGATACGCAGTATTTT. Filled out from reference TRBV5-6 and TRBJ2-3, the complete variable domain reads DAGVTQSPTHLIKTRGQQVTLRCSPKSGHDTVSWYQQALGQGPQFIFQYYEEEERQRGNFPDRFSGHQFPNYSSELNVNALLLGDSALYLCASSVQGFDTQYFGPGTRLTVL.

This rearrangement joins TRBV7-8 to TRBJ1-2, with 8 bases fitting TRBD1. The CDR3 sequence is 14 residues long. V was clipped by 4 bases and J by 8 bases; unmatched bases: 9. Germline-derived CDR1 and CDR2 are SGHVS and FQNEAQ. CDR3 sequence: CASSSQDRDWGYTF. The CDR3 bases are TGTGCCAGCAGCTCCCAGGACAGGGACTGGGGCTACACCTTC.

The V gene is TRBV11-2, the J gene TRBJ1-1, with D maybe TRBD1 (6 bases). Germline CDR1 reads SGHAT; CDR2 reads FQNNGV. This CDR3 is built from 13 residues. V lost 5 bases and J 11 bases, leaving 18 bases between the germline ends. The CDR3 reads CASSPTLAGDAFF. The CDR3 DNA reads TGTGCCAGCAGCCCAACCCTGGCAGGGGATGCTTTCTTT.